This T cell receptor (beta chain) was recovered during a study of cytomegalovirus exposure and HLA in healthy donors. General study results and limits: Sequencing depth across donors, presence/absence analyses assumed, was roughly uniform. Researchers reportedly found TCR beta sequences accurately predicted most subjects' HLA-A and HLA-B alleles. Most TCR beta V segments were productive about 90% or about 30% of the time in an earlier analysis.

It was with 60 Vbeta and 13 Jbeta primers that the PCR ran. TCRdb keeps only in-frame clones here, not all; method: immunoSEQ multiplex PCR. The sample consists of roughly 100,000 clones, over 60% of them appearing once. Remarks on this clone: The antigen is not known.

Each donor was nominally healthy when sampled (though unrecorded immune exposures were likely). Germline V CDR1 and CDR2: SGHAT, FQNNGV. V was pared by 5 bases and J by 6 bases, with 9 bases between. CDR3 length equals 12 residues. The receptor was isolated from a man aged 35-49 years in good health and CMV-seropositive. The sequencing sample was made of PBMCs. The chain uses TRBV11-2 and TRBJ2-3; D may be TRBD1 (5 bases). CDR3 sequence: CASSPSGDTQYF. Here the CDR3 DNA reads TGTGCCAGCAGCCCTTCAGGGGATACGCAGTATTTT.